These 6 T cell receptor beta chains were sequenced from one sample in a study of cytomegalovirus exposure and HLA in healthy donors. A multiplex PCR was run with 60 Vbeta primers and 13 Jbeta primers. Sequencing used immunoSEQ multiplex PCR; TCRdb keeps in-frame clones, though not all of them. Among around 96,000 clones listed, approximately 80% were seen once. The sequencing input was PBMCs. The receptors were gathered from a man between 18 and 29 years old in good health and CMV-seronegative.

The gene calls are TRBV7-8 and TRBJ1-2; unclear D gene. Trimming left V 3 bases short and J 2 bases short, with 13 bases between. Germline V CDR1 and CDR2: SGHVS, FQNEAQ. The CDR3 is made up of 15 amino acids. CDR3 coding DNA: TGTGCCAGCAGCTTTGGGCAGCTTGGCAACTATGGCTACACCTTC. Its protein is CASSFGQLGNYGYTF.

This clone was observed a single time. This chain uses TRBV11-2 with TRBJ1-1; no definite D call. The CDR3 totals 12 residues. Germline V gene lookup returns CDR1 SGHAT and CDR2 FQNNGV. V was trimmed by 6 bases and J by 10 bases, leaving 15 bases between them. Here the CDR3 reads CASSPGPGGAFF. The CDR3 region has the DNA TGTGCCAGCAGTCCGGGTCCGGGTGGAGCTTTCTTT.

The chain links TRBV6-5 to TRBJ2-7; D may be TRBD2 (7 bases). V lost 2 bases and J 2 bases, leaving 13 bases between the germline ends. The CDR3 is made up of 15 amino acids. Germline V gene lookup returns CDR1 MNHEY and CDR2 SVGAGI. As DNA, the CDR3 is TGTGCCAGCAGTTACGGGGGGGCGGTCGCCTACGAGCAGTACTTC. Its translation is CASSYGGAVAYEQYF.

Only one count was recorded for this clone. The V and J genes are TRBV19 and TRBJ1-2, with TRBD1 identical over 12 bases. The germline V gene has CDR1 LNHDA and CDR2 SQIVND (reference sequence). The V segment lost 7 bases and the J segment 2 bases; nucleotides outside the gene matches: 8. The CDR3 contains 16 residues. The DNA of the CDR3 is TGTGCCAGTATAGAGGGACAGGGGGCCGGCAACTATGGCTACACCTTC. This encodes CASIEGQGAGNYGYTF. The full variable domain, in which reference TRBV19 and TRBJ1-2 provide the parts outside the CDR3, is DGGITQSPKYLFRKEGQNVTLSCEQNLNHDAMYWYRQDPGQGLRLIYYSQIVNDFQKGDIAEGYSVSREKKESFPLTVTSAQKNPTAFYLCASIEGQGAGNYGYTFGSGTRLTVV.

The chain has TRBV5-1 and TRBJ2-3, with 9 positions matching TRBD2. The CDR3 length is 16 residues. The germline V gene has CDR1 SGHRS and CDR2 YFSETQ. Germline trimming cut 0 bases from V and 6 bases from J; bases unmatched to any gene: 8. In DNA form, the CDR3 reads TGCGCCAGCAGCTTGGTATCGAGCGGGGGGAGGGATACGCAGTATTTT. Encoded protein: CASSLVSSGGRDTQYF. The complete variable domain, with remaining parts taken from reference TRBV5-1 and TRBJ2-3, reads KAGVTQTPRYLIKTRGQQVTLSCSPISGHRSVSWYQQTPGQGLQFLFEYFSETQRNKGNFPGRFSGRQFSNSRSEMNVSTLELGDSALYLCASSLVSSGGRDTQYFGPGTRLTVL.

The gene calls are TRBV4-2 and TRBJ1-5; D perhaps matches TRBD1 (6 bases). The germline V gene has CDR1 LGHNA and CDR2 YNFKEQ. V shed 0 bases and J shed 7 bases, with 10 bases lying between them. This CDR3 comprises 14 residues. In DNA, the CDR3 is TGTGCCAGCAGCCAAGACCGGACAGAACAGCCCCAGCATTTT. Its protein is CASSQDRTEQPQHF.